The 28 T cell receptor beta chains reported below all come from one sample, sequenced in a study of blood T cell repertoires in COVID-19 (dated by TCRdb to 2020 to 2022). The receptor library was made with the immunoSEQ multiplex PCR assay. TCRdb holds this immuneACCESS table with in-frame rearrangements only. Some clones are missing; in checked studies, unresolved V genes explain under half, and the rest has no known cause. This sample lists about 260,000 clones; about 90% were detected once. The ten largest clones capture around 0.8% of the sample. The sample taken for sequencing was PBMCs or T cells enriched from blood (not recorded which). These receptors came from a man aged 50 to 59 who had been exposed to COVID-19.

The rearrangement joins TRBV5-4 to TRBJ1-1, with D possibly being TRBD1 (6 bases). CDR1 is SGHNT, CDR2 YYREEE, per germline (reference sequence). The CDR3 loop spans 14 amino acids. The germline V and J ends were trimmed by 4 bases and 6 bases, with 16 bases remaining between them. The DNA for the CDR3 is TGTGCCAGCAGCCTACGGGACAATAATGCTGAAGCTTTCTTT. As protein: CASSLRDNNAEAFF. The variable domain in full, completed from reference TRBV5-4 and TRBJ1-1, reads ETGVTQSPTHLIKTRGQQVTLRCSSQSGHNTVSWYQQALGQGPQFIFQYYREEENGRGNFPPRFSGLQFPNYSSELNVNALELDDSALYLCASSLRDNNAEAFFGQGTRLTVV.

The J gene is TRBJ1-2, the V gene TRBV19, with a possible D match to TRBD1 (5 bases). The CDR3 spans 13 residues. V was shortened by 0 bases and J by 7 bases, with 9 bases between the two germline ends. Germline-derived CDR1 and CDR2 are LNHDA and SQIVND (reference sequence). The CDR3 reads CASSIDTGGGYTF. The CDR3 DNA is TGTGCCAGTAGTATAGATACGGGGGGTGGCTACACCTTC.

The chain couples TRBV14 to TRBJ2-5, with D unresolved. Looked up from germline, CDR1 is SGHDN and CDR2 is FVKESK. CDR3 length: 13 residues. V lost 4 bases, J lost 5 bases, and 11 bases lay in between. The CDR3 reads CASSPTPLETQYF. The CDR3 region has the DNA TGTGCCAGCAGCCCAACACCTTTGGAGACCCAGTACTTC.

The J gene is TRBJ2-3, the V gene TRBV7-3; unclear D gene. The CDR3 totals 12 residues. The V end was cut by 4 bases, the J end by 0 bases, with 2 bases between. Germline CDR1 is SGHTA and CDR2 is FQGTGA. This CDR3 reads CASSSSTDTQYF. CDR3 nucleotide sequence: TGTGCCAGCAGCTCTAGCACAGATACGCAGTATTTT.

The chain couples TRBV29-1 to TRBJ2-1; 9 positions agree with TRBD2. V was pared by 5 bases and J by 5 bases, with 10 bases of the junction left unmatched. The CDR3 extends over 15 amino acids. The germline V gene has CDR1 SQVTM and CDR2 ANQGSEA. CDR3: CSVRALAGNDNEQFF. CDR3 in DNA: TGCAGCGTTCGAGCGCTAGCGGGGAATGACAATGAGCAGTTCTTC.

The chain has TRBV28 and TRBJ2-7; D might be TRBD1 (7 bases). The CDR3 totals 16 residues. The V end lost 4 bases, the J end lost 2 bases, and 18 bases lay between the germline ends. Germline CDR1 MDHEN, CDR2 SYDVKM. CDR3 DNA sequence: TGTGCCAGCAGTTCCCCCGCGGGACAGCGACCCTACGAGCAGTACGTC. Translated, it gives CASSSPAGQRPYEQYV.

The genes are TRBV2 and TRBJ2-6; 11 nucleotides match TRBD2. The germline V gene has CDR1 SNHLY and CDR2 FYNNEI. This CDR3 comprises 16 residues. The trim removed 6 bases at V and 2 bases at J, leaving 3 bases unmatched. In nucleotides, the CDR3 is TGTGCCAGCAGAGTGACTAGCGGGACTGGGGCCAACGTCCTGACTTTC. Translated: CASRVTSGTGANVLTF.

The rearrangement links TRBV21-1 to TRBJ2-2; TRBD1, as called in the table, went unchecked against the DNA. TRBV21-1 is annotated as a pseudogene. The CDR3 covers 16 residues. The DNA for the CDR3 is TGTGCCAGCAGCAACAAGCTGACAACGAACACCGGGGAGCTGTTTTTT. This encodes CASSNKLTTNTGELFF.

V gene TRBV5-1 combines with J gene TRBJ2-1; possible D gene TRBD1, 6 bases. This CDR3 spans 15 amino acids. The germline CDR1 and CDR2 sequences are SGHRS and YFSETQ. Trimming shortened V by 0 bases and J by 3 bases, and 10 bases separated the two germline ends. CDR3 sequence reads: CASSLGTVGYNEQFF. In DNA, the CDR3 is TGCGCCAGCAGCTTGGGGACAGTCGGCTACAATGAGCAGTTCTTC.

This clone was counted between two and nine times. The chain couples TRBV27 to TRBJ1-1, with no clear D. Germline V gives CDR1 MNHEY, CDR2 SMNVEV (reference sequence). The CDR3 extends over 19 amino acids. The V and J ends lost 2 bases and 4 bases respectively, with 26 bases between them. The chain's CDR3 is CASSLRGLASGLRGTEAFF. CDR3 bases: TGTGCCAGCAGTTTACGAGGGTTAGCTTCGGGTTTACGGGGCACTGAAGCTTTCTTT.

This clone was detected once. The genes are TRBV28 and TRBJ1-2; perhaps TRBD1 as D (6 bases). The CDR3 has 14 residues. CDR1 is MDHEN and CDR2 is SYDVKM in the germline V gene. Between the trimmed V and J ends, which lost 9 bases and 2 bases, there was a span of 16 bases. The CDR3 reads CASQPGHRNYGYTF. The CDR3 DNA is TGTGCCAGTCAACCGGGACACCGGAACTATGGCTACACCTTC.

The chain recombines TRBV6-5 with TRBJ1-1; D perhaps matches TRBD1 (5 bases). CDR1 is MNHEY, CDR2 SVGAGI, per germline. The CDR3 runs to 13 residues. V gave up 6 bases and J gave up 1 base, with 9 bases separating them. Written as DNA, the CDR3 is TGTGCCAGCAGATTACAGGCGAACACTGAAGCTTTCTTT. It specifies CASRLQANTEAFF.

The chain links TRBV18 to TRBJ2-6; no reliable D call. The ends were cut back, 3 bases at V and 0 bases at J, with 9 bases in the middle. Germline values: CDR1 KGHSH, CDR2 LQKENI. The CDR3 sequence is 16 residues long. This CDR3 is CASSPSVPSGANVLTF. The CDR3 bases are TGTGCCAGCTCACCTTCAGTTCCCTCTGGGGCCAACGTCCTGACTTTC.

This rearrangement joins TRBV5-1 to TRBJ1-2, with a weak D call TRBD1 (5 bases). The CDR3 totals 15 residues. Looked up from germline, CDR1 is SGHRS and CDR2 is YFSETQ. The V gene lost 2 bases and the J gene lost 6 bases, with 17 bases spanning the gap. CDR3 sequence reads: CASSFGGTTADGYTF. Written as DNA, the CDR3 is TGCGCCAGCAGCTTCGGGGGAACGACGGCTGATGGCTACACCTTC.

The chain joins TRBV4-1 to TRBJ2-7, with 8 bases lining up with TRBD2. This CDR3 has 14 residues. V shed 0 bases, J shed 4 bases, and the junction held 2 bases outside the gene matches. Germline values: CDR1 MGHRA, CDR2 YSYEKL. The CDR3, as DNA: TGCGCCAGCAGCCAAGAAGGGACTAGTTACGAGCAGTACGTC. Its translation is CASSQEGTSYEQYV.

The chain's CDR3 is CASSVQGLGETQYF. The CDR3 bases are TGTGCCAGCAGCGTACAGGGTCTGGGAGAGACCCAGTACTTC. V gene TRBV9 combines with J gene TRBJ2-5; perhaps TRBD1 as D (5 bases). This CDR3 contains 14 residues. V lost 1 base and J lost 4, with 11 bases in between. CDR1 is SGDLS, CDR2 YYNGEE, per germline.

The V call is TRBV19, the J call TRBJ1-4; D ambiguous. The germline V and J ends were trimmed by 4 bases and 3 bases, with 6 bases remaining between them. Germline CDR1 and CDR2: LNHDA and SQIVND (reference sequence). This CDR3 has 13 amino acids. CDR3 sequence (DNA): TGTGCCAGTAGTAAAAACTCTAATGAAAAACTGTTTTTT. This gives the protein CASSKNSNEKLFF. Full variable domain (outside the CDR3, taken from reference TRBV19 and TRBJ1-4): DGGITQSPKYLFRKEGQNVTLSCEQNLNHDAMYWYRQDPGQGLRLIYYSQIVNDFQKGDIAEGYSVSREKKESFPLTVTSAQKNPTAFYLCASSKNSNEKLFFGSGTQLSVL.

The gene calls are TRBV27 and TRBJ1-1; 9 bases agree with TRBD1. CDR3 length: 14 residues. Unmatched junction bases numbered 9, after V lost 8 bases and J lost 5 bases. Germline CDR1 MNHEY, CDR2 SMNVEV (reference sequence). CDR3 in amino acids: CASRARDRVTEAFF. As DNA, the CDR3 is TGTGCCAGCCGCGCCCGGGACAGGGTAACTGAAGCTTTCTTT.

The chain joins TRBV19 to TRBJ1-4; D remains unclear. The CDR3 totals 16 residues. The V gene lost 1 base and the J gene lost 5 bases, with 14 bases spanning the gap. Germline V gene lookup returns CDR1 LNHDA and CDR2 SQIVND (reference sequence). The CDR3 sequence is CASSIVAASTNEKLFF. DNA for the CDR3: TGTGCCAGTAGTATAGTAGCGGCGAGCACAAATGAAAAACTGTTTTTT.

The genes are TRBV19 and TRBJ1-6; 9 bases match TRBD1. CDR3 length: 14 amino acids. With 8 bases clipped from V and 4 bases from J, the junction kept 3 bases outside the gene matches. Germline assignment: CDR1 LNHDA and CDR2 SQIVND (reference sequence). CDR3 sequence: CASADRGYNSPLHF. The CDR3 bases are TGTGCCAGTGCTGACAGGGGGTATAATTCACCCCTCCACTTT.

This chain links TRBV6-5 with TRBJ1-2; D perhaps matches TRBD1 (5 bases). Germline CDR1 MNHEY, CDR2 SVGAGI. Trimming took off 5 bases at V and 8 bases at J, with 18 bases between the two ends. The CDR3 is 14 amino acids. For the CDR3, the DNA is TGTGCCAGCAGTCACACAGGCTCGGGTTGGGGCTACACCTTC. Encoded protein: CASSHTGSGWGYTF.

This chain joins TRBV6-1 and TRBJ2-3, with a weak D call TRBD1 (6 bases). Between the trimmed V and J ends, which lost 3 bases and 4 bases, there was a span of 11 bases. The V gene's germline CDR1 is MNHNS and CDR2 SASEGT. The CDR3 is made up of 14 amino acids. The CDR3 here is CASSDRTGPDTQYF. Written as DNA, the CDR3 is TGTGCCAGCAGTGACAGAACAGGGCCAGATACGCAGTATTTT.

This clone was seen a single time. The chain has TRBV5-1 and TRBJ1-1; weak D call: TRBD1 (5 bases). The CDR3 has 16 amino acids. Germline V gives CDR1 SGHRS, CDR2 YFSETQ. Trimming stripped 0 bases from V and 2 bases from J, with 14 bases between. In nucleotides, the CDR3 is TGCGCCAGCAGCTTGGACCCTGCAGGGTTTAACACTGAAGCTTTCTTT. Protein: CASSLDPAGFNTEAFF. The whole variable domain, filled in from reference TRBV5-1 and TRBJ1-1, reads KAGVTQTPRYLIKTRGQQVTLSCSPISGHRSVSWYQQTPGQGLQFLFEYFSETQRNKGNFPGRFSGRQFSNSRSEMNVSTLELGDSALYLCASSLDPAGFNTEAFFGQGTRLTVV.

V usage is TRBV4-1 and J usage is TRBJ1-5; D remains ambiguous. CDR1 and CDR2 (germline): MGHRA, YSYEKL. The V and J ends lost 1 base and 1 base respectively, with 8 bases between them. The CDR3 consists of 15 residues. The CDR3 DNA reads as TGCGCCAGCAGCCAAGTATCACAGAGCAATCAGCCCCAGCATTTT. It encodes CASSQVSQSNQPQHF.

The chain combines TRBV28 with TRBJ2-3; the D is unclear. The V end was cut by 7 bases, the J end by 3 bases, with 20 bases between. CDR3 length: 16 residues. The germline V gene has CDR1 MDHEN and CDR2 SYDVKM. CDR3 amino acids: CASTRAGVARTDTQYF. The DNA of the CDR3 is TGTGCCAGCACCAGAGCCGGCGTAGCTAGGACAGATACGCAGTATTTT.

A note on this clone: Different DNA sequences within this sample yield the same CDR3. CDR3 DNA: TGTGCCACCAGTGATCCCCGGGGCTATGGCTACACCTTC. Protein sequence: CATSDPRGYGYTF. V is TRBV24-1 and J is TRBJ1-2; D uncertain. Between the trimmed V and J ends, which lost 3 bases and 4 bases, there was a span of 8 bases. The CDR3 contains 13 residues. CDR1 is KGHDR, CDR2 SFDVKD, per germline.

The V call is TRBV25-1, the J call TRBJ2-1; TRBD2 matches at 9 bases. The CDR3 runs 16 residues. The junction had 7 bases not matched to a gene; V was cut back by 6 bases and J by 1 base. The germline V gene has CDR1 MGHDK and CDR2 SYGVNS. The CDR3 region has the DNA TGTGCCAGCAGCGGTTATAGCGGGAGTTCCTACAATGAGCAGTTCTTC. This encodes CASSGYSGSSYNEQFF.

The CDR3 spells CASSQDPRRAHTEAFF. The CDR3, as DNA: TGTGCCAGCAGCCAAGATCCCCGCAGGGCACATACTGAAGCTTTCTTT. The chain has TRBV4-2 and TRBJ1-1; D is possibly TRBD1 (5 bases). CDR3 length: 16 amino acids. In germline, CDR1 is LGHNA, CDR2 YNFKEQ. V dropped 0 bases and J dropped 5 bases, with 16 bases sitting between them.